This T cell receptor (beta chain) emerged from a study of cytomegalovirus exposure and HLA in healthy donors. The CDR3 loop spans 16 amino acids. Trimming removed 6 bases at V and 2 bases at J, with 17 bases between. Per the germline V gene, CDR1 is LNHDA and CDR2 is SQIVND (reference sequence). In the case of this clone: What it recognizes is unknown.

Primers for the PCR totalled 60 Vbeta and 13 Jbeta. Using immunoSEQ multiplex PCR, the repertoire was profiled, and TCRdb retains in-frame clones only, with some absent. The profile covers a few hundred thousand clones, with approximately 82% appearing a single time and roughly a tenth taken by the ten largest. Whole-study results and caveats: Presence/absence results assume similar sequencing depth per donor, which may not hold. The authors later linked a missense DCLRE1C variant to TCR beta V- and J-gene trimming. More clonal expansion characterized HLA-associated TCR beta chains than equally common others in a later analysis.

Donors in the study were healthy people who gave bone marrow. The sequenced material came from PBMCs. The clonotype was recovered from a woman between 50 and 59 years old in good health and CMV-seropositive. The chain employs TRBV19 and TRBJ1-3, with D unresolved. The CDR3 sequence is CASRKTGSIPGNTIYF. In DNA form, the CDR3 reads TGTGCCAGTAGGAAAACGGGGAGTATCCCTGGAAACACCATATATTTT.